This T cell receptor beta chain emerged from a study of read filtering for tumor transcriptome and immune sequencing. Study background: The cohort had approximately 16 men and under 15 women aged roughly 47 to 80, mean roughly 66 years.

Study-level findings and limits: Sorted CD138-negative bone marrow cells were not purified T cells.

Notes on this clonotype: Its antigen is undetermined. The germline gene is not matched at one end of the junction; a read error may be the cause.

Bone marrow was sampled from every patient at the time of active disease. There are 15 residues in the CDR3. CDR1 is MNHEY, CDR2 SVGEGT, per germline. Molecular barcoded adaptors covering alpha/delta and beta/gamma chains were used on approximately 400 ng RNA. Each CDR3 protein is one row after TCRdb ran MiXCR on the reads. The sample lists about 86,000 distinct CDR3 sequences, over 9% occurring once. The sequenced material came from a population of CD138-negative cells sorted from bone marrow. The V gene is TRBV6-2 or TRBV6-3, the J gene TRBJ2-1; possibly TRBD2 for D (6 bases). The sequence came from a donor aged 40 or older with multiple myeloma. CDR3 DNA sequence: TGTGCCAGCAGCGAGATACGATCTAGCGCACATGAGCAGCTCTTC. This translates into CASSEIRSSAHEQLF.